The T cell receptor (beta chain) described here comes from a study of blood T cell repertoires in COVID-19. Study overall: In each case, the material was cDNA or gDNA derived from T cells, B-cell-depleted T cells, or PBMCs.

Assay used: immunoSEQ multiplex PCR; TCRdb lists only in-frame clones, some missing. The data show around 150,000 clones, with roughly 93% seen just once and 3.5% to 5% held by the top ten. Germline assignment: CDR1 DFQATT and CDR2 SNEGSKA (reference sequence). V shed 4 bases and J shed 0 bases, with 10 bases lying between them. This CDR3 region has 13 residues. The chain has TRBV20-1 and TRBJ2-7, with no clear D. The sequenced material came from peripheral blood. The clonotype originates from a woman in her forties or fifties with acute or convalescent COVID-19. The CDR3 is CSANEADSYEQYF. As DNA, the CDR3 is TGCAGTGCTAATGAGGCGGACTCCTACGAGCAGTACTTC.